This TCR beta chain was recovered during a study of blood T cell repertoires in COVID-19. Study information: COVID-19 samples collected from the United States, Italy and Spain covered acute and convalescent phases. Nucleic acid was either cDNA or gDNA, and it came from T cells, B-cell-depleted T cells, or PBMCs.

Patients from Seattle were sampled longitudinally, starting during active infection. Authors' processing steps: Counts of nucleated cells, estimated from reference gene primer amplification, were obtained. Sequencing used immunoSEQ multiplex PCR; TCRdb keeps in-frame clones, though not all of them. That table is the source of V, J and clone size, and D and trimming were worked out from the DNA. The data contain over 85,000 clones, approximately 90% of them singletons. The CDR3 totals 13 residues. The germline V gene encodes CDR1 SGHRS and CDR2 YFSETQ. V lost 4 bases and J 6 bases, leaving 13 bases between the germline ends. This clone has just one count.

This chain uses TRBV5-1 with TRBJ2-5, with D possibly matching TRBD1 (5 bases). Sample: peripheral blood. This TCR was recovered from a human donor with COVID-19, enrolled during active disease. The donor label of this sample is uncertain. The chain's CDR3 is CASSLDSMKTQYF. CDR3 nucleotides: TGCGCCAGCAGCCTCGACAGTATGAAGACCCAGTACTTC.